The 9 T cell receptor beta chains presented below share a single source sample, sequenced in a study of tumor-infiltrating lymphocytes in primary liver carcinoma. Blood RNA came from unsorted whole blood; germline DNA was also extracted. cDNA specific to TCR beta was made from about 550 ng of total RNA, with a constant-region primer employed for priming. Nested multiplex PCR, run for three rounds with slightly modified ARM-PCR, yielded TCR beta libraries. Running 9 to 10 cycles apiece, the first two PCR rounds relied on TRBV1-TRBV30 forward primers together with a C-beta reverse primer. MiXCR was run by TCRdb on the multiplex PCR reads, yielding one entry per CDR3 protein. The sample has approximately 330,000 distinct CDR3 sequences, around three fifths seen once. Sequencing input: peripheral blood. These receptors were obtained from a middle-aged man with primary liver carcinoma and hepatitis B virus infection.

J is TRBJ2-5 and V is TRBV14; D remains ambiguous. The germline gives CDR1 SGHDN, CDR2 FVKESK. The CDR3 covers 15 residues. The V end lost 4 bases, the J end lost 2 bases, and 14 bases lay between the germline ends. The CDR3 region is CASSPLWRKQETQYF. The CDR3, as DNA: TGTGCCAGCAGCCCGTTGTGGCGGAAACAAGAGACCCAGTACTTC.

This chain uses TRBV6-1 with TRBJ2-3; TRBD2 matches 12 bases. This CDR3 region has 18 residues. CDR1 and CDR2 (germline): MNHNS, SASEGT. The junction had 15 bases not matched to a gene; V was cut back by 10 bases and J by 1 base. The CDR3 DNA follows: TGTGCCATCAGGTTCGGGACTAGCGGGCAGAAGGGCACAGATACGCAGTATTTT. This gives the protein CAIRFGTSGQKGTDTQYF.

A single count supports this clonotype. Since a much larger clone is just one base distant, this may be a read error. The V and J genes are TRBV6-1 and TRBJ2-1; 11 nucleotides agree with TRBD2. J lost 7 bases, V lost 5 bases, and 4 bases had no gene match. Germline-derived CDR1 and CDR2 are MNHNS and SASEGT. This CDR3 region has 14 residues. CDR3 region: CASSFSGGANEQFF. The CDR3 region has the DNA TGTGCCAGCAGTTTTAGCGGGGGGGCGAATGAGCAGTTCTTC.

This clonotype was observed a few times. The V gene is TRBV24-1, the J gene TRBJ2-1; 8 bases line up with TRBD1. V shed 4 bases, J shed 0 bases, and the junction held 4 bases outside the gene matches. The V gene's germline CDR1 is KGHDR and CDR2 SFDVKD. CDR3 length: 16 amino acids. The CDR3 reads CATSDPQGASYNEQFF. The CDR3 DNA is TGTGCCACCAGTGACCCTCAGGGGGCCTCCTACAATGAGCAGTTCTTC.

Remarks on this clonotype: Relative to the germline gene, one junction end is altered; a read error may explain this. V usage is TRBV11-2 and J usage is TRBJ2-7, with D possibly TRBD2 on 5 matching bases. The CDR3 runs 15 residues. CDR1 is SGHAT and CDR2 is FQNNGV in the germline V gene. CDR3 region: CTSSYGVGISYEQYF. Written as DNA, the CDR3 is TGTACCAGCAGCTACGGGGTTGGGATTTCCTACGAGCAGTACTTC. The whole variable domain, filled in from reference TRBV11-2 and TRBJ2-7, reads EAGVAQSPRYKIIEKRQSVAFWCNPISGHATLYWYQQILGQGPKLLIQFQNNGVVDDSQLPKDRFSAERLKGVDSTLKIQPAKLEDSAVYLCTSSYGVGISYEQYFGPGTRLTVT.

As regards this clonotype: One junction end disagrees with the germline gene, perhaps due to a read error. The CDR3 DNA reads as TGTGCCAGCGGTTACTCCGGCCGGGTTGGGACTGAAGCTTTCTTT. It encodes CASGYSGRVGTEAFF. The chain combines TRBV6-5 with TRBJ1-1, with D unresolved. Germline lookup yields CDR1 MNHEY and CDR2 SVGAGI. The CDR3 length is 15 residues.

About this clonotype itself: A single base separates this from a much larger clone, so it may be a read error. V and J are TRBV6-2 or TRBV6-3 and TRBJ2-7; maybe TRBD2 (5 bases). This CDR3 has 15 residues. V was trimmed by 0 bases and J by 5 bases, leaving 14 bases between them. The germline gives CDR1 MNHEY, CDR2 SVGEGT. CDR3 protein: CASSYSRVGINEQYF. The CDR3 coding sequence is TGTGCCAGCAGTTACTCGAGGGTGGGAATCAACGAGCAGTACTTC.

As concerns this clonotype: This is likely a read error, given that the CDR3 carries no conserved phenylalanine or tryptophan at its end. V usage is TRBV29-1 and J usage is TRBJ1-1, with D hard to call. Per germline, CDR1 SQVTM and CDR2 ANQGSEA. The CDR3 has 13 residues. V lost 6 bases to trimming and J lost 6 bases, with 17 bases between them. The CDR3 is CSVGRVGGAEAFL. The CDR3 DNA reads TGCAGCGTCGGGAGGGTCGGTGGTGCTGAAGCTTTCTTA.

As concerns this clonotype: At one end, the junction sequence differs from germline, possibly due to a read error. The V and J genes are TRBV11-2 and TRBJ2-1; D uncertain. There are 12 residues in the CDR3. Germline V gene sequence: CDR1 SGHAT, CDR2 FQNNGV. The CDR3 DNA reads TGTACCAGCAGCTTAGATCACAATGAGCATTTCTTC. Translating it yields CTSSLDHNEHFF.